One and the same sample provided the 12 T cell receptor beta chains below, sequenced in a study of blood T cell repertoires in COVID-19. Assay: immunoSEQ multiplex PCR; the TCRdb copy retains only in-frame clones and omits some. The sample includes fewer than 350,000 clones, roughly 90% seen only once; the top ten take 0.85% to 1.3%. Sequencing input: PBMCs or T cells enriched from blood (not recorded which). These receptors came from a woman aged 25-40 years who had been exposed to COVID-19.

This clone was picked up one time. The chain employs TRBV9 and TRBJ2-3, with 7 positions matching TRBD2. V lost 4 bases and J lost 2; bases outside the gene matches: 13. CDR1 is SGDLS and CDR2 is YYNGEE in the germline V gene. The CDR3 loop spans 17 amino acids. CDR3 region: CASSPAIAGPLTDTQYF. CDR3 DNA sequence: TGTGCCAGCAGCCCAGCGATAGCGGGTCCCCTCACAGATACGCAGTATTTT.

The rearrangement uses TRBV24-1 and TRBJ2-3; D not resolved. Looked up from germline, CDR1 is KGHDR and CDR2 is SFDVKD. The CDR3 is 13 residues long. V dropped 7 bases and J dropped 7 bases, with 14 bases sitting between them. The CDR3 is CATSSIPRHTQYF. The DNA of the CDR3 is TGTGCCACCAGCTCTATCCCGCGGCATACGCAGTATTTT.

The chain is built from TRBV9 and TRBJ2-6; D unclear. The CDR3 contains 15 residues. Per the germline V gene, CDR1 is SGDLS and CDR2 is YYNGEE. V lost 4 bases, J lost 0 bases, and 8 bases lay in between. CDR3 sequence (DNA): TGTGCCAGCAGCCGCCTAGGCTCTGGGGCCAACGTCCTGACTTTC. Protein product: CASSRLGSGANVLTF.

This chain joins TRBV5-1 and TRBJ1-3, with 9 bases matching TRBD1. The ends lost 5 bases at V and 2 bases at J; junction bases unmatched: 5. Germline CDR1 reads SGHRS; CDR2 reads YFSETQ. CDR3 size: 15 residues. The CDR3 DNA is TGCGCCAGCAGGGGGACAGGGCTTCCTGGAAACACCATATATTTT. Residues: CASRGTGLPGNTIYF. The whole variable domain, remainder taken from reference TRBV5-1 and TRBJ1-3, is KAGVTQTPRYLIKTRGQQVTLSCSPISGHRSVSWYQQTPGQGLQFLFEYFSETQRNKGNFPGRFSGRQFSNSRSEMNVSTLELGDSALYLCASRGTGLPGNTIYFGEGSWLTVV.

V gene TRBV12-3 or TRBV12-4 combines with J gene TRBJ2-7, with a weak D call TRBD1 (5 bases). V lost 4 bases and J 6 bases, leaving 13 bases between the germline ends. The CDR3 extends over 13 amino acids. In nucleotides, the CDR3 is TGTGCCAGCAGTTCACGGACACCACGCGAGCAGTACTTC. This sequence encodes CASSSRTPREQYF.

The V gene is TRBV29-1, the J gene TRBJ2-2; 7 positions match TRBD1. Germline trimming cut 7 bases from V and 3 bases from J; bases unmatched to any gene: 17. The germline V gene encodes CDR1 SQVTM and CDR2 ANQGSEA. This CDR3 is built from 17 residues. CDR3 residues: CSALAGTDLFDTGELFF. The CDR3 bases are TGCAGCGCGTTAGCCGGGACAGATCTATTCGACACCGGGGAGCTGTTTTTT.

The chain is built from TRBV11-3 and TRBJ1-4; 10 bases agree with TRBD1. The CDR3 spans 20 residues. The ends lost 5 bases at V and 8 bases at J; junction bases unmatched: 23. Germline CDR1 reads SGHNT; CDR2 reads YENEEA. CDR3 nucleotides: TGTGCCAGCAGCGCGGTAAAAAGGGGACAGGGGAAGTTTTTTGGGGAAAAACTGTTTTTT. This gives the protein CASSAVKRGQGKFFGEKLFF. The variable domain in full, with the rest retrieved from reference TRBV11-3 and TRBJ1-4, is EAGVVQSPRYKIIEKKQPVAFWCNPISGHNTLYWYLQNLGQGPELLIRYENEEAVDDSQLPKDRFSAERLKGVDSTLKIQPAELGDSAVYLCASSAVKRGQGKFFGEKLFFGSGTQLSVL.

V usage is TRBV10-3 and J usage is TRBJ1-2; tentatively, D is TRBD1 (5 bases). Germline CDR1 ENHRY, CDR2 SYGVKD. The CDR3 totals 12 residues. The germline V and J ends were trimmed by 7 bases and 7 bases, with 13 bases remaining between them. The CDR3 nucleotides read TGTGCCATCACGGGGGAATCGGCTGGCTACACCTTC. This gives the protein CAITGESAGYTF.

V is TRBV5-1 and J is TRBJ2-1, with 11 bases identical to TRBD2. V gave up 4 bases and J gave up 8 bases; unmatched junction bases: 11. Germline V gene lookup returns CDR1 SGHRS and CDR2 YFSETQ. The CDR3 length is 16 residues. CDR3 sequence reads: CASSKELAGGGDEQFF. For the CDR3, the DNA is TGCGCCAGCAGCAAGGAGCTAGCGGGAGGCGGGGATGAGCAGTTCTTC.

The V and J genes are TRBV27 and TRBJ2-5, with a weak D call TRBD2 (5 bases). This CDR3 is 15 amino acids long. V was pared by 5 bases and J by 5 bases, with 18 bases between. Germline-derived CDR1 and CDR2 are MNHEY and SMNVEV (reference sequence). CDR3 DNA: TGTGCCAGCAGTCCCGGGGTAGCGTCGGGTGAGACCCAGTACTTC. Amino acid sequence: CASSPGVASGETQYF.

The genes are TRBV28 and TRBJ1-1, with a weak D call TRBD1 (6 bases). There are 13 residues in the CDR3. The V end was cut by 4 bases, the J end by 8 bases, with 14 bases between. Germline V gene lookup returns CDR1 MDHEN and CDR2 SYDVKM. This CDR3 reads CASSSGQRLEAFF. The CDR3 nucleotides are TGTGCCAGCAGTTCCGGACAGAGGCTCGAAGCTTTCTTT. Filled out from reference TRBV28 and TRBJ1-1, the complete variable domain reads DVKVTQSSRYLVKRTGEKVFLECVQDMDHENMFWYRQDPGLGLRLIYFSYDVKMKEKGDIPEGYSVSREKKERFSLILESASTNQTSMYLCASSSGQRLEAFFGQGTRLTVV.

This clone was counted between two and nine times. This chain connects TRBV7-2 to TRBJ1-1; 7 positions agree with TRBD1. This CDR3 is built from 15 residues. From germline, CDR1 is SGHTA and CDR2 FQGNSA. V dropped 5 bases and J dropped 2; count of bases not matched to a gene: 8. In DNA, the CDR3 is TGTGCCAGCAGCCATTCGGACAGGCTCAACACTGAAGCTTTCTTT. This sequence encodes CASSHSDRLNTEAFF.